The 14 T cell receptor beta chains given below trace back to one sample, sequenced in a study of T cell changes during pregnancy in multiple sclerosis. The data were produced by immunoSEQ multiplex PCR, yet TCRdb's version contains in-frame clones alone and is incomplete. The table has around 84,000 clones, 85% to 95% seen once. Sequenced material: peripheral blood, taken in the second trimester of pregnancy. Receptor source: a female donor in good health, enrolled as a control in a pregnancy study.

The chain uses TRBV2 and TRBJ1-1, with 11 nucleotides matching TRBD1. CDR1 and CDR2 from the germline V gene are SNHLY and FYNNEI. The CDR3 is 15 residues long. Losses at the gene ends were 6 bases for V and 1 base for J; bases not matched to a gene: 4. The DNA for the CDR3 is TGTGCCAGCAGCCGGACAGGGGGCCGGAACACTGAAGCTTTCTTT. It is translated as CASSRTGGRNTEAFF.

The chain carries TRBV28 and TRBJ1-3, with 7 bases lining up with TRBD1. CDR1 is MDHEN and CDR2 is SYDVKM in the germline V gene. The CDR3 has 16 residues. V shed 2 bases and J 4 bases; nucleotides not matched to a gene: 8. Here the CDR3 reads CASSLTEGAGGNTIYF. The CDR3 DNA reads as TGTGCCAGCAGTTTAACGGAGGGGGCGGGCGGAAACACCATATATTTT.

The gene calls are TRBV27 and TRBJ2-3; TRBD2 matches 7 bases. J lost 1 base, V lost 3 bases, and 7 bases had no gene match. Germline V gene lookup returns CDR1 MNHEY and CDR2 SMNVEV (reference sequence). The CDR3 runs to 16 residues. The CDR3 coding sequence is TGTGCCAGCAGTTTTCTGACTAGCACCCGCACAGATACGCAGTATTTT. Translated: CASSFLTSTRTDTQYF.

The chain has TRBV9 and TRBJ2-3, with D unresolved. The CDR3 sequence is 16 residues long. CDR1 and CDR2 (germline): SGDLS, YYNGEE. Trimming shortened V by 4 bases and J by 2 bases, and 17 bases separated the two germline ends. CDR3 in amino acids: CASSPQEAKPTDTQYF. The CDR3 coding sequence is TGTGCCAGCAGCCCCCAAGAGGCAAAACCCACAGATACGCAGTATTTT.

This rearrangement joins TRBV29-1 to TRBJ2-2; TRBD2 matches at 8 bases. CDR3 size: 16 residues. Germline assignment: CDR1 SQVTM and CDR2 ANQGSEA. The V segment lost 3 bases and the J segment 7 bases; nucleotides outside the gene matches: 13. In nucleotides, the CDR3 is TGCAGCGTTGAGCTGGCTGACGGCGGGAGGATCGGGGAGCTGTTTTTT. Its protein product is CSVELADGGRIGELFF.

This clone was seen only once. This chain uses TRBV7-9 with TRBJ1-1, with TRBD1 identical over 8 bases. The germline V gene has CDR1 SEHNR and CDR2 FQNEAQ (reference sequence). The CDR3 has 15 amino acids. Unmatched junction bases numbered 12, after V lost 5 bases and J lost 7 bases. The CDR3 is CASSQGQGRLFEAFF. As DNA, the CDR3 is TGTGCCAGCAGCCAAGGACAGGGCCGACTATTTGAAGCTTTCTTT.

The genes are TRBV5-6 and TRBJ2-3; D remains unclear. This CDR3 comprises 14 residues. The germline V gene has CDR1 SGHDT and CDR2 YYEEEE. V was clipped by 4 bases and J by 6 bases, with 15 bases between them. CDR3 nucleotides: TGTGCCAGCAGCCAACCGACTGGCCGGGATACGCAGTATTTT. Encoded protein: CASSQPTGRDTQYF.

The rearrangement joins TRBV2 to TRBJ2-7; 9 nucleotides align to TRBD2. With V trimmed by 9 bases and J by 0 bases, 3 bases remained unmatched. Germline assignment: CDR1 SNHLY and CDR2 FYNNEI. This CDR3 region has 13 residues. For the CDR3, the DNA is TGTGCCAGGAGACTAGCGGCCTCCTACGAGCAGTACTTC. Protein: CARRLAASYEQYF. Looking up the rest from reference TRBV2 and TRBJ2-7 gives the full variable domain: EPEVTQTPSHQVTQMGQEVILRCVPISNHLYFYWYRQILGQKVEFLVSFYNNEISEKSEIFDDQFSVERPDGSNFTLKIRSTKLEDSAMYFCARRLAASYEQYFGPGTRLTVT.

This sequence joins TRBV4-1 and TRBJ2-7; D uncertain. CDR1 MGHRA and CDR2 YSYEKL come from the germline V gene. The CDR3 runs to 13 residues. Trimming took 4 bases from V and 6 from J, leaving 13 bases between them. The CDR3 DNA reads as TGCGCCAGCAGCCCCCCGCTTAGTATCGAGCAGTACTTC. Its protein is CASSPPLSIEQYF.

The V call is TRBV30, the J call TRBJ2-3; 10 bases agree with TRBD1. Per germline, CDR1 GTSNPN and CDR2 SVGIG (reference sequence). The CDR3 has 13 amino acids. The V and J ends lost 8 bases and 4 bases, in that order; junction bases with no gene match: 6. In DNA, the CDR3 is TGTGCCCTAGGGGACAGGGGAGCAGATACGCAGTATTTT. Its translation is CALGDRGADTQYF.

This clone was detected a few times. J is TRBJ2-7 and V is TRBV5-1; unclear D gene. The CDR3 is 12 amino acids. Germline V lookup: CDR1 SGHRS, CDR2 YFSETQ. With 2 bases removed from V and 1 base from J, the gap between germline ends came to 4 bases. The CDR3 is CASSFGSYEQYF. CDR3 DNA: TGCGCCAGCAGCTTCGGGTCCTACGAGCAGTACTTC.

This clone came up once. The V call is TRBV5-4, the J call TRBJ1-5, with D perhaps TRBD1 (5 bases). V lost 0 bases and J lost 8, with 12 bases in between. In germline, CDR1 is SGHNT, CDR2 YYREEE (reference sequence). The CDR3 spans 14 residues. The CDR3 bases are TGTGCCAGCAGCTTGGATGGGGCCCGCGAGCCCCAGCATTTT. It translates to CASSLDGAREPQHF.

The chain is built from TRBV20-1 and TRBJ2-5, with D uncertain. The CDR3 runs 11 residues. Trimming took off 6 bases at V and 1 base at J, with 6 bases between the two ends. Germline V gene lookup returns CDR1 DFQATT and CDR2 SNEGSKA (reference sequence). CDR3 DNA sequence: TGCAGTGCCCCTACCCAAGAGACCCAGTACTTC. This codes for CSAPTQETQYF.

This sequence joins TRBV28 and TRBJ2-3, with unresolved D. Trimming shortened V by 1 base and J by 6 bases, and 8 bases separated the two germline ends. Per the germline V gene, CDR1 is MDHEN and CDR2 is SYDVKM. This CDR3 has 13 residues. In DNA form, the CDR3 reads TGTGCCAGCAGTTTATCTATTTCTGATACGCAGTATTTT. Translated, it gives CASSLSISDTQYF. The complete variable domain, with remaining parts taken from reference TRBV28 and TRBJ2-3, reads DVKVTQSSRYLVKRTGEKVFLECVQDMDHENMFWYRQDPGLGLRLIYFSYDVKMKEKGDIPEGYSVSREKKERFSLILESASTNQTSMYLCASSLSISDTQYFGPGTRLTVL.